These 25 T cell receptor beta chains originate from one sample sequenced in a study of shared clonotypes between healthy human individuals. Only CD45RO-negative cells positively selected for CCR7 counted as naive CD8 cells, so terminally differentiated effector memory CD45RA+ cells were excluded. The protocol was immunoSEQ multiplex PCR, while the TCRdb copy is restricted to in-frame clones and leaves out a portion. This sample has 2 million or so clones, with 85% to 95% found just once. The sequencing sample was made of naive CD8+ T cells sorted from blood. The receptor set was obtained from a man between 18 and 29 years old in good health.

The chain carries TRBV30 and TRBJ2-3, with D unclear. The V end lost 2 bases, the J end lost 2 bases, and 14 bases lay between the germline ends. Per germline, CDR1 GTSNPN and CDR2 SVGIG (reference sequence). CDR3 size: 15 residues. CDR3 sequence reads: CAWSPSAILTDTQYF. The CDR3 DNA follows: TGTGCCTGGAGTCCCTCAGCGATCCTCACAGATACGCAGTATTTT.

This chain joins TRBV4-1 and TRBJ1-1; D unclear. The CDR3 length is 13 residues. From germline, CDR1 is MGHRA and CDR2 YSYEKL. Trimming left V 1 base short and J 5 bases short, with 8 bases between. DNA of the CDR3: TGCGCCAGCAGCCAAGTTACAGTAACTGAAGCTTTCTTT. Its protein product is CASSQVTVTEAFF.

This clone is a singleton in its sample. The rearrangement links TRBV11-2 to TRBJ2-3, with 11 bases matching TRBD2. CDR1 and CDR2 (germline): SGHAT, FQNNGV. The V gene end was trimmed by 8 bases and the J gene end by 5 bases; junction bases not matched to a gene: 9. This CDR3 region has 15 residues. The CDR3 loop is CASVVIAGGLDTQYF. The CDR3 DNA reads as TGTGCCAGCGTTGTAATAGCGGGAGGGTTAGATACGCAGTATTTT.

V usage is TRBV9 and J usage is TRBJ2-4, with D hard to call. V lost 5 bases to trimming and J lost 0 bases, with 6 bases between them. This CDR3 has 13 amino acids. Per germline, CDR1 SGDLS and CDR2 YYNGEE. The CDR3 region is CASRLIAKNIQYF. CDR3 in DNA: TGTGCCAGCAGGCTGATAGCCAAAAACATTCAGTACTTC.

The J gene is TRBJ2-5, the V gene TRBV7-9; perhaps TRBD1 as D (6 bases). Per germline, CDR1 SEHNR and CDR2 FQNEAQ (reference sequence). The CDR3 loop spans 17 amino acids. Trimming took off 6 bases at V and 5 bases at J, with 25 bases between the two ends. This CDR3 reads CASRPTRGDAGAETQYF. Here the CDR3 DNA reads TGTGCCAGCAGACCAACCAGGGGAGACGCTGGTGCTGAGACCCAGTACTTC. Looking up the rest from reference TRBV7-9 and TRBJ2-5 gives the full variable domain: DTGVSQNPRHKITKRGQNVTFRCDPISEHNRLYWYRQTLGQGPEFLTYFQNEAQLEKSRLLSDRFSAERPKGSFSTLEIQRTEQGDSAMYLCASRPTRGDAGAETQYFGPGTRLLVL.

The V call is TRBV27, the J call TRBJ2-7; 7 positions agree with TRBD2. There are 15 residues in the CDR3. The V segment lost 3 bases and the J segment 0 bases; nucleotides outside the gene matches: 5. Germline assignment: CDR1 MNHEY and CDR2 SMNVEV (reference sequence). CDR3 bases: TGTGCCAGCAGTTTTGAGAGCGGGGTCTCCTACGAGCAGTACTTC. Translating gives CASSFESGVSYEQYF.

The rearrangement links TRBV28 to TRBJ2-7, with D uncertain. With 5 bases removed from V and 2 bases from J, the gap between germline ends came to 16 bases. This CDR3 spans 15 amino acids. The germline gives CDR1 MDHEN, CDR2 SYDVKM. CDR3 loop: CASSPLDPGAYEQYF. In DNA form, the CDR3 reads TGTGCCAGCAGTCCACTGGATCCTGGGGCCTACGAGCAGTACTTC.

This chain uses TRBV27 with TRBJ2-2, with TRBD1 matching over 9 bases. The CDR3 length is 15 residues. Germline lookup yields CDR1 MNHEY and CDR2 SMNVEV (reference sequence). The V segment lost 3 bases and the J segment 5 bases; nucleotides outside the gene matches: 4. As DNA, the CDR3 is TGTGCCAGCAGTTTCCCGACAGGGGGGACCGGGGAGCTGTTTTTT. It translates to CASSFPTGGTGELFF.

The chain uses TRBV7-8 and TRBJ2-7, with D perhaps assigned TRBD1 or TRBD2 (5 bases each). CDR1 and CDR2 (germline): SGHVS, FQNEAQ. The CDR3 sequence is 14 residues long. The V end lost 5 bases, the J end lost 2 bases, and 13 bases lay between the germline ends. CDR3 region: CASSLRDGTYEQYF. The CDR3 DNA reads as TGTGCCAGCAGCCTAAGGGACGGCACCTACGAGCAGTACTTC.

Worth noting for this clone: The identical CDR3 is also encoded by other nucleotide sequences in the sample. The chain joins TRBV6-1 to TRBJ2-7, with 7 bases matching TRBD1. The CDR3 is 13 amino acids. The ends lost 5 bases at V and 1 base at J; junction bases unmatched: 2. Germline V lookup: CDR1 MNHNS, CDR2 SASEGT. The CDR3 DNA follows: TGTGCCAGCAGTCACAGGGGATCCTACGAGCAGTACTTC. Protein product: CASSHRGSYEQYF.

This clone was recorded once. The chain uses TRBV20-1 and TRBJ2-3; TRBD2 is a possible D gene (5 bases). The CDR3 is 11 residues long. Germline CDR1 reads DFQATT; CDR2 reads SNEGSKA (reference sequence). The CDR3 spells CSVGDEGLQYF. The CDR3 bases are TGCAGCGTTGGAGATGAGGGCTTACAGTATTTT.

The J gene is TRBJ2-1, the V gene TRBV4-1; 10 bases fit TRBD2. The CDR3 consists of 17 residues. Germline CDR1 and CDR2: MGHRA and YSYEKL. V was clipped by 1 base and J by 7 bases; unmatched bases: 10. CDR3 loop: CASSQADGLAAENEQFF. The CDR3 nucleotides are TGCGCCAGCAGCCAAGCTGATGGACTAGCGGCAGAGAATGAGCAGTTCTTC.

In this sample, this clone turned up a few times. The V and J genes are TRBV29-1 and TRBJ1-1; TRBD1 might be the D (5 bases). Trimming took 8 bases from V and 7 from J, leaving 14 bases between them. This CDR3 contains 11 residues. Looked up from germline, CDR1 is SQVTM and CDR2 is ANQGSEA. For the CDR3, the DNA is TGCAGCCTTGGAGGGGCTAGTGAAGCTTTCTTT. Translated, it gives CSLGGASEAFF.

Only a few counts were recorded for this clone. Other DNA sequences in this sample translate to the same CDR3. The chain recombines TRBV7-6 with TRBJ2-7, with 9 bases fitting TRBD1. V trimming: 4 bases; J trimming: 2 bases; junction bases outside the gene matches: 3. The CDR3 runs to 14 residues. Looked up from germline, CDR1 is SGHVS and CDR2 is FNYEAQ. CDR3 residues: CASSSGTGTYEQYF. CDR3 coding DNA: TGTGCCAGCAGCTCCGGGACAGGGACCTACGAGCAGTACTTC. The full variable domain, its missing parts supplied by reference TRBV7-6 and TRBJ2-7, is GAGVSQSPRYKVTKRGQDVALRCDPISGHVSLYWYRQALGQGPEFLTYFNYEAQQDKSGLPNDRFSAERPEGSISTLTIQRTEQRDSAMYRCASSSGTGTYEQYFGPGTRLTVT.

The J gene is TRBJ2-6, the V gene TRBV9; D call uncertain. Trimming removed 4 bases from V and 2 bases from J, with 7 bases in between. The CDR3 loop spans 14 amino acids. Per the germline V gene, CDR1 is SGDLS and CDR2 is YYNGEE. The DNA for the CDR3 is TGTGCCAGCAGCCCCCCACCTGGGGCCAACGTCCTGACTTTC. It translates to CASSPPPGANVLTF.

Note on this clone: The sample contains more than one DNA sequence encoding this CDR3. This chain uses TRBV9 with TRBJ2-7; the D gene could be TRBD1 or TRBD2 (6 bases each). The CDR3 sequence is 12 residues long. Trimming stripped 0 bases from V and 6 bases from J, with 7 bases between. Germline V gives CDR1 SGDLS, CDR2 YYNGEE. CDR3 bases: TGTGCCAGCAGCGTAGAGGGGGGCGAGCAGTACTTC. Protein: CASSVEGGEQYF.

This clone was picked up a small number of times. Other DNA sequences of this sample code for an identical CDR3. The chain links TRBV27 to TRBJ2-7, with 10 nucleotides matching TRBD1. The CDR3 extends over 11 amino acids. Germline V gene sequence: CDR1 MNHEY, CDR2 SMNVEV (reference sequence). After removal of 6 bases from V and 11 bases from J, the junction contained 4 bases not matched to a gene. This CDR3 reads CASSSGTGEYF. The CDR3 DNA reads as TGTGCCAGCAGCAGCGGGACAGGGGAGTACTTC.

Remarks on this clone: Other DNA sequences within the sample encode an identical CDR3. The chain employs TRBV27 and TRBJ2-5; TRBD2 might be the D (6 bases). The germline V and J ends were trimmed by 3 bases and 5 bases, with 7 bases remaining between them. This CDR3 is 12 amino acids long. Germline CDR1 is MNHEY and CDR2 is SMNVEV (reference sequence). The CDR3 coding sequence is TGTGCCAGCAGTTTTCGGGGGGAGACCCAGTACTTC. Its translation: CASSFRGETQYF.

The chain links TRBV29-1 to TRBJ2-1; D perhaps matches TRBD2 (5 bases). V lost 4 bases and J lost 3, with 16 bases in between. The CDR3 has 15 residues. Looked up from germline, CDR1 is SQVTM and CDR2 is ANQGSEA. The CDR3 DNA reads TGCAGCGTTGTCCTGGAGGAAGCATTCTACAATGAGCAGTTCTTC. Amino acid sequence: CSVVLEEAFYNEQFF.

The sample holds one count of this clone. This chain joins TRBV11-2 and TRBJ1-1; 8 bases fit TRBD1. With V trimmed by 5 bases and J by 0 bases, 5 bases remained unmatched. CDR3 length: 15 amino acids. Germline assignment: CDR1 SGHAT and CDR2 FQNNGV. Written as DNA, the CDR3 is TGTGCCAGCAGCGGATACAGGGGGTTGAACACTGAAGCTTTCTTT. This translates into CASSGYRGLNTEAFF.

V is TRBV5-6 and J is TRBJ2-2; a possible D gene is TRBD1 (6 bases). Germline CDR1 reads SGHDT; CDR2 reads YYEEEE. The length of the CDR3 is 15 residues. V was shortened by 2 bases and J by 3 bases, with 11 bases between the two germline ends. This CDR3 reads CASSFGQGYTGELFF. For the CDR3, the DNA is TGTGCCAGCAGCTTTGGCCAGGGGTACACCGGGGAGCTGTTTTTT. Full variable domain (outside the CDR3, taken from reference TRBV5-6 and TRBJ2-2): DAGVTQSPTHLIKTRGQQVTLRCSPKSGHDTVSWYQQALGQGPQFIFQYYEEEERQRGNFPDRFSGHQFPNYSSELNVNALLLGDSALYLCASSFGQGYTGELFFGEGSRLTVL.

On this clone itself: The sample carries other DNA sequences with the same CDR3. V gene TRBV6-5 combines with J gene TRBJ2-7; 11 nucleotides align to TRBD2. The germline gives CDR1 MNHEY, CDR2 SVGAGI. V lost 6 bases to trimming and J lost 3 bases; unmatched junction nucleotides: 7. The CDR3 is 15 amino acids. This chain's CDR3 is CASSPGLAGGYEQYF. Here the CDR3 DNA reads TGTGCCAGCAGCCCCGGGCTAGCGGGAGGCTACGAGCAGTACTTC.

The chain joins TRBV6-6 to TRBJ2-1; TRBD2 matches at 11 bases. Germline V gives CDR1 MNHNY, CDR2 SVGAGI (reference sequence). The CDR3 runs to 15 residues. With V trimmed by 6 bases and J by 7 bases, 8 bases remained unmatched. CDR3 in amino acids: CASRDTSGGINEQFF. The DNA of the CDR3 is TGTGCCAGCAGGGATACTAGCGGGGGTATAAATGAGCAGTTCTTC.

V usage is TRBV6-5 and J usage is TRBJ2-7, with TRBD1 matching 7 bases. V dropped 0 bases and J dropped 3; count of bases not matched to a gene: 5. The CDR3 is made up of 15 amino acids. The germline CDR1 and CDR2 sequences are MNHEY and SVGAGI. CDR3 region: CASSYSTGIDYEQYF. Written as DNA, the CDR3 is TGTGCCAGCAGTTACTCGACAGGGATTGACTACGAGCAGTACTTC.

This clone was observed once. Other DNA sequences in this specimen translate into the identical CDR3. The gene calls are TRBV27 and TRBJ2-7; D is unresolved. The V gene's germline CDR1 is MNHEY and CDR2 SMNVEV (reference sequence). This CDR3 comprises 13 residues. Between the trimmed V and J ends, which lost 2 bases and 1 base, there was a span of 6 bases. The CDR3 DNA sequence: TGTGCCAGCAGTTTAGCGCAATCCTACGAGCAGTACTTC. Encoded protein: CASSLAQSYEQYF.